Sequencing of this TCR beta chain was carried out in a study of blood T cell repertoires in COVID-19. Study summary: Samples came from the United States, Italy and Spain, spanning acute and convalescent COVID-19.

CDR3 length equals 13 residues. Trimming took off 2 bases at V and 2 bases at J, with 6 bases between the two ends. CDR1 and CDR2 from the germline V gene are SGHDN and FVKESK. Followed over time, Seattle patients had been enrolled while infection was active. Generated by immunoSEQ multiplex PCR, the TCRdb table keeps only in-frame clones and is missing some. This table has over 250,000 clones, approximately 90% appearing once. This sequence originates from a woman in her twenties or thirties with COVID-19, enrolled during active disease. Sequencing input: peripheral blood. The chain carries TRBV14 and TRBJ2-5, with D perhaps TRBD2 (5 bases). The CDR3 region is CASSQRGQETQYF. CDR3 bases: TGTGCCAGCAGCCAACGGGGACAAGAGACCCAGTACTTC.